This TCR beta chain originates from a study of blood T cells in healthy people across ages. Combining a sample-barcoded 5' primer with a J-beta primer mix, a second PCR ran for roughly 6 to 12 cycles. Each of the samples gave a minimum of 2.5 million paired-end reads that contained CDR3. MiXCR, run by TCRdb on the 5' RACE reads, gives a single entry per CDR3 protein. The table has around 780,000 distinct CDR3 sequences, approximately 24% seen once. Germline V lookup: CDR1 MDHEN, CDR2 SYDVKM. The CDR3 is 13 residues long. Trimming took 5 bases from V and 4 from J, leaving 11 bases between them. Each sample gave at least 7 million isolated PBMCs. This same sample was also part of a study on T cells of mothers and their children. That paper adds: Regardless of relatedness, pairs show thymic selection shaping TCR recombination output in a similar manner.

The receptor was isolated from a boy between 10 and 17 years old in good health. The chain has TRBV28 and TRBJ1-2; D remains ambiguous. The material sequenced was blood. Here the CDR3 reads CASSPLFIYGYTF. In nucleotides, the CDR3 is TGTGCCAGCAGTCCTCTATTTATCTATGGCTACACCTTC.